This T cell receptor (beta chain) was identified in a study of beta chain features in type 1 diabetes. Every bit of the isolated RNA underwent reverse transcription, so sequencing read expressed TCRB transcripts. The protocol was immunoSEQ multiplex PCR, while the TCRdb copy is restricted to in-frame clones and leaves out a portion. The repertoire includes under 300,000 clones, less than 35% of them detected once, and roughly 4% sits in the top ten. Trimming removed 2 bases from V and 3 bases from J, with 7 bases in between. The CDR3 has 14 residues. Germline-derived CDR1 and CDR2 are PRHDT and FYEKMQ (reference sequence). This clone was seen a few times.

The chain carries TRBV13 and TRBJ2-2, with D perhaps matching TRBD1 (5 bases). The clonotype comes from a man aged 30 to 39 in good health. The sample was central memory CD4+ T cells from blood. CDR3 sequence reads: CASSLRGYTGELFF. The CDR3, as DNA: TGTGCCAGCAGCTTAAGGGGATACACCGGGGAGCTGTTTTTT.